This is a list of T cell receptor beta chains from one sample in a study of blood T cell repertoires in COVID-19. Clones were read by immunoSEQ multiplex PCR, and TCRdb kept only the in-frame ones, dropping some. The table includes fewer than 75,000 clones, around 79% detected once. The sequencing input was peripheral blood. Source of these receptors: a man in his 60s with acute or convalescent COVID-19. Each CDR3 is given with its conserved first and last residue. The order of the fields is V gene, CDR3 protein.

TRBV21-1 CASSKEKSASGYGYTF
TRBV19 CASGGAGQRSSYNSPLHF
TRBV19 CASSILTGGTQYF
TRBV5-1 CASSLGDRPDQPQHF
TRBV6-5 CASSYSDRGYGYTF
TRBV4-1 CASSSRQGETQYF
TRBV5-1 CASSSDTGSEKLFF
TRBV6-5 CASSSTGGGSPLHF
TRBV2 CASSVLGEATGNTIYF
TRBV7-2 CASSFGSGGISYEQYF
TRBV11-3 CASSLAGQGIHEQYF
TRBV7-2 CASRPEGRGSPLHF
TRBV5-8 CASSPGQGVTYEQYF
TRBV5-1 CASSREGAYSPLHF
TRBV28 CASSTVLNGYTF
TRBV28 CASRLFRETEAFF
TRBV4-1 CASSQDPGASQPQHF
TRBV5-5 CASSLNEAYGYTF
TRBV27 CASSTSTALEAFF
TRBV11-2 CASKTSSWATQYF
TRBV29-1 CSVNKQASLNYGYTF
TRBV19 CASSRQGLDSPLHF
TRBV5-4 CASSHRDSSTHEQFF
TRBV24-1 CATSDGPGQGYTSIYNEQFF
TRBV7-2 CASSSRTSGDTDTQYF
TRBV5-1 CASRTGLNEKLFF
TRBV6-4 CASSRVKVDDYGYTF
TRBV5-6 CASSLGTVNSPLHF
TRBV12-5 CASGPPGQGRGYTF
TRBV6-5 CASRPPGQAYGYTF
TRBV18 CASSRENTEAFF
TRBV9 CASSPRTAQYSNEQFF
TRBV6-5 CASSFGQMNTEAFF
TRBV11-1 CASSLERAYSYNEQFF
TRBV30 CAWSGAGLQGLEAFF
TRBV2 CASSPDREGGANVLTF
TRBV28 CASDSGTGHQPQHF
TRBV7-2 CASSARGGSPYGYTF
TRBV19 CASSFGTSGGQETQYF
TRBV6-1 CASSVGQGLVRRFNQPQHF
TRBV5-1 CASSSGGGGPTAGELFF
TRBV29-1 CSVDKGGVNTEAFF
TRBV28 CASSLYGGEDTEAFF
TRBV21-1 CASSKGPGGDTGNEKLFF
TRBV27 CASSLGASGGVNEQFF
TRBV11-2 CASRVADLANYGYTF